The clone carrying this T cell receptor (beta chain) was found many times. Its antigen is currently unknown. This specimen belongs to a study of neurological immune-mediated disorders. Study-level points and caveats: HTLV-1-associated myelopathy led in TCR clonal expansion, while multiple sclerosis ranked lowest, below healthy controls. Expanded clones shared no CDR3 amino acid sequences across subjects, suggesting private repertoires in all groups.

TCRdb recomputed calls from the 5' RACE reads with MiXCR, one row per CDR3 protein. The sample yields roughly 30,000 distinct CDR3 sequences, around 10% seen once. Trimming pared 1 base from V and 4 bases from J, leaving 7 bases between. The CDR3 extends over 13 amino acids. It was from 2 million PBMCs stored at -80 C that the unsorted libraries were obtained. The V and J genes are TRBV12-3 or TRBV12-4 and TRBJ1-1; possible D gene TRBD1, 5 bases. The receptor was isolated from an older woman in good health. Sequences were obtained from PBMCs. The CDR3 nucleotides read TGTGCCAGCAGTTTAGGGGGGTCCACTGAAGCTTTCTTT. This codes for CASSLGGSTEAFF.